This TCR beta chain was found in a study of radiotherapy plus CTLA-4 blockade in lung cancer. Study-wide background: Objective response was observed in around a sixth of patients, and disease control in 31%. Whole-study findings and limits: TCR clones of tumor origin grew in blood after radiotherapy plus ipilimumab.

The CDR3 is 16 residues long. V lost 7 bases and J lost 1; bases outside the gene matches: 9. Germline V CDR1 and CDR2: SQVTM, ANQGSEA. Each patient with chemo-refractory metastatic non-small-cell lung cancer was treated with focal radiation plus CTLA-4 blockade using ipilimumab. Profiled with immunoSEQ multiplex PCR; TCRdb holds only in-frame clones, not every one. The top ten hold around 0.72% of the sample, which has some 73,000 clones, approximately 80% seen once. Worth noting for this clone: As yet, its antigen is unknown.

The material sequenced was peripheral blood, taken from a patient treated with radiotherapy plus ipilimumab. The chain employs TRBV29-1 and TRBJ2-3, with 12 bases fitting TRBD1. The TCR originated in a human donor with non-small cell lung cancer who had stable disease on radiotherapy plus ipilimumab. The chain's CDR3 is CSEITGTGGRTDTQYF. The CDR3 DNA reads TGCAGCGAGATTACCGGGACAGGGGGCCGCACAGATACGCAGTATTTT.